This note documents a single TCR beta chain sequence. Seattle's enrolled individuals joined amid active infection and were then monitored longitudinally. Clones were read by immunoSEQ multiplex PCR, and TCRdb kept only the in-frame ones, dropping some. The profile covers approximately 120,000 clones, with approximately 74% appearing a single time and 5.5% to 7.5% taken by the ten largest. This sample was included in a study of blood T cell repertoires in COVID-19. Study as a whole: Spain, Italy and the United States supplied samples that represented acute and convalescent COVID-19.

Looked up from germline, CDR1 is MNHEY and CDR2 is SVGAGI. The CDR3 consists of 13 residues. Trimming removed 6 bases at V and 2 bases at J, with 10 bases between. V gene TRBV6-5 combines with J gene TRBJ1-2; no clear D gene. This TCR derives from a man of 80 years or more with COVID-19, enrolled during active disease. Source material: peripheral blood. CDR3 DNA sequence: TGTGCCAGCAGGGTAACGGAGAACTATGGCTACACCTTC. Amino acids: CASRVTENYGYTF.